Here is one T cell receptor beta chain with its context. This clone was seen just once. What this receptor recognizes is not known. Base qualities are not recorded, but no much larger clone differs from it by a single base. This sample was taken from a study of shared clonotypes between healthy human individuals (dated by TCRdb to 2018 to 2021). Background for the entire study: A couple of women and a few men aged 18 to 49 years were included in the cohort. To increase sequencing depth and limit assay-specific biases, different laboratories used diverse techniques to prepare libraries and sequence TCR repertoires. Between about 0.94 and 8.9 billion PBMCs per donor were obtained by leukapheresis. Per donor, three plates each were used for CD4 naive and CD4 memory, two for CD8 naive, and one for CD8 memory. To estimate repertoire size and how much clonotypes are shared between individuals, the study performed deep sequencing of blood TCR repertoires from a handful of healthy adults.

CD8 naive samples consisted of CD45RO-negative cells that were positively selected for CCR7, yielding a CD45RA+CCR7+ population without TemRA cells. Healthy HIV-negative adults with no recently reported acute infections or vaccinations were included as donors. All donors were Caucasian adults living in Nashville, Tennessee, USA. Blood was obtained by leukapheresis, after which PBMCs were separated by Ficoll-Histopaque density gradient centrifugation and cryopreserved in liquid nitrogen vapor phase. Purity and quantity of every magnetically sorted T cell population were checked by analytical flow cytometry. Genomic DNA was isolated from each sorted fraction and quantified by UV absorbance on a Nanodrop 2000c. Its CDR3 holds 14 amino acids, cysteine through phenylalanine. The only DNA kept is the CDR3, 42 bases in frame from the first base. Per the germline V gene, SNHLY is the CDR1 and FYNNEI is the CDR2. The V end loses 1 base and the J end loses 3 bases, and a stretch of 10 bases separates them.

TCR CDR3 regions were amplified from genomic DNA by multiplex PCR using the deep immunoSEQ assay. For each cell subset, the extracted genomic DNA was distributed evenly across all wells of several immunoSEQ 96-well plates, and each plate served as one replicate. Each replicate PCR for sorted subsets received 200 ng genomic DNA, equal to 30,000 or so T cell genomes. Purified libraries were measured with a Qubit 3.0 fluorometer, size-checked on a Bioanalyzer 2100, and measured again with the KAPA Library Quantification kit. Each immunoSEQ 96-well plate was sequenced on its own single-read 150-cycle Illumina NextSeq 550 flow cell. In the authors' own workflow: The immunoSEQ output contained only junctional sequences without quality scores, so filtering could not match that applied to full-length reads. Sequences were annotated with PyIR, a Python wrapper for IgBLAST v1.9, and V/J genes and CDR3 were assigned using IMGT germline references. Reads were filtered out if the reads had weak V/J assignments (E-value above 1e-6), no CDR3, stop codons, out-of-frame junctions, or ambiguous translated residues. V3J clonotypes were defined as sequences sharing an identical inferred V gene, J gene, and CDR3 amino acid sequence. Percentage overlap between repertoires was calculated by dividing the number of shared unique clonotypes by the size of the smaller repertoire. Richness of each repertoire was evaluated using RTK rarefaction, the Chao1 estimator, and Recon v2.1 estimates of unobserved clonotypes. OLGA was used to compute generation probabilities for all TCRbeta clonotypes that the gDNA method yielded from a handful of donors. TCRdb's version of the immuneACCESS table is confined to in-frame rearrangements and falls short of the full clone set. An unresolved V gene accounts for under half of the shortfall where checked; the remainder is of unknown origin. Clonal size and the V and J genes are those of that table, whereas D and trimming came from the DNA. The sample table holds some 2 million clones, of which less than 95% were seen once. The ten largest clones take up roughly 1% of the sample.

General study outcomes and caveats: Compared with non-shared clonotypes, clonotypes shared by all four sorted-subset donors had higher generation probabilities. Incomplete sequencing was indicated by rarefaction of sorted-subset datasets, despite the large sequencing depth. About 5% of naive CD4, 3.5% of naive CD8, 2.3% of memory CD4, and 0.35% to 0.4% of memory CD8 clonotypes were shared across a handful of donors. Pairwise subsampling indicated that sequencing depth was expected to affect the degree of clonotype sharing among donors. Only blood was sampled, and tissue TCR repertoires likely differ from those in blood. Naive subsets generally had larger estimated clonotype richness than memory subsets. Because the study included only a small number of donors, the genetic and exposure-history diversity represented was limited.

The sequence is built from TRBV2 and TRBJ2-7; perhaps TRBD1 is the D gene, with 5 bases matching. The sequenced sample was naive CD8+ T cells sorted from blood. In light of the paper, this sample's cell subset or site label describes: CD45RA+CCR7+. The clonotype comes from a man younger than 35 in good health. The sequence in DNA is TGTGCCAGCAGTGAAGGCAGGGTAAACTACGAGCAGTACTTC. It translates to CASSEGRVNYEQYF.